The next 19 T cell receptor beta chains were all read from a single sample in a study of CD8 T cells in Susac syndrome. RNA amounts of roughly 0.5 to 1 ug underwent reverse transcription with random hexamers. TCRdb itself ran the immunoSEQ multiplex PCR reads through MiXCR, one entry per CDR3 protein. Among 180,000 or so distinct CDR3 sequences listed, under 97% were seen once. Sequencing was performed on CD4+ T cells from PBMCs. The origin of the receptors is a human donor with multiple sclerosis.

This sequence joins TRBV20-1 and TRBJ1-1; unclear D gene. V shed 2 bases and J shed 10 bases, with 14 bases lying between them. This CDR3 has 12 residues. The germline gives CDR1 DFQATT, CDR2 SNEGSKA (reference sequence). The CDR3 reads CSARSPAVGAFF. The CDR3 DNA sequence: TGCAGTGCTAGATCACCGGCCGTGGGAGCTTTCTTT.

This clonotype was found once. The rearrangement links TRBV29-1 to TRBJ2-1, with TRBD2 matching over 11 bases. Losses at the gene ends were 0 bases for V and 0 bases for J; bases not matched to a gene: 10. Germline V gene sequence: CDR1 SQVTM, CDR2 ANQGSEA. The length of the CDR3 is 19 residues. The CDR3 DNA sequence: TGCAGCGTTGAAGATCTCCTAGCGGGGGGCCCAAGCTCCTACAATGAGCAGTTCTTC. It specifies CSVEDLLAGGPSSYNEQFF.

This sequence joins TRBV29-1 and TRBJ1-1, with unresolved D. This CDR3 comprises 14 residues. Trimming took 4 bases from V and 1 from J, leaving 13 bases between them. Germline V gives CDR1 SQVTM, CDR2 ANQGSEA. The CDR3 protein is CSVAQIGPNTEAFF. CDR3 sequence (DNA): TGCAGCGTTGCACAGATTGGGCCGAACACTGAAGCTTTCTTT.

The rearrangement joins TRBV30 to TRBJ2-3; TRBD2 matches at 10 bases. Germline CDR1 and CDR2: GTSNPN and SVGIG (reference sequence). Losses at the gene ends were 3 bases for V and 13 bases for J; bases not matched to a gene: 7. This CDR3 region has 12 residues. The CDR3 reads CAWRPERGGKYF. The CDR3 DNA is TGTGCCTGGAGGCCGGAGCGGGGGGGAAAGTATTTT.

The V and J genes are TRBV6-5 and TRBJ2-7; the match to TRBD1 covers 9 bases. Germline-derived CDR1 and CDR2 are MNHEY and SVGAGI. The CDR3 extends over 17 amino acids. The V and J ends lost 2 bases and 3 bases, in that order; junction bases with no gene match: 11. CDR3 protein: CASSYLTPGQGSYEQYF. In nucleotides, the CDR3 is TGTGCCAGCAGTTACCTGACCCCGGGACAGGGAAGCTACGAGCAGTACTTC.

This clonotype was recorded only once. This chain uses TRBV30 with TRBJ2-4; TRBD1 or TRBD2 may be the D gene (6 bases each). The ends were cut back, 5 bases at V and 7 bases at J, with 9 bases in the middle. This CDR3 is 11 amino acids long. The germline V gene has CDR1 GTSNPN and CDR2 SVGIG (reference sequence). The CDR3 reads CAWEGGNIQYF. CDR3 nucleotide sequence: TGTGCCTGGGAAGGGGGGAACATTCAGTACTTC.

This clonotype was detected once. V gene TRBV30 combines with J gene TRBJ1-1, with D possibly TRBD1 on 5 matching bases. The CDR3 length is 15 residues. V was cut by 3 bases and J by 4 bases, with 18 bases left in between. Germline values: CDR1 GTSNPN, CDR2 SVGIG (reference sequence). CDR3 region: CAWSWTYAQGTEAFF. The DNA for the CDR3 is TGTGCCTGGAGCTGGACGTACGCTCAGGGCACTGAAGCTTTCTTT.

This sequence joins TRBV29-1 and TRBJ1-3; D may be TRBD1 (6 bases). The germline V gene has CDR1 SQVTM and CDR2 ANQGSEA. This CDR3 comprises 13 residues. Trimming shortened V by 5 bases and J by 2 bases, and 10 bases separated the two germline ends. The CDR3: CSVTTGPGNTIYF. CDR3 bases: TGCAGCGTTACGACAGGCCCTGGAAACACCATATATTTT.

The CDR3 reads CSVVPGSNTEAFF. Here the CDR3 DNA reads TGCAGCGTTGTCCCCGGTTCGAACACTGAAGCTTTCTTT. The chain recombines TRBV29-1 with TRBJ1-1; D call uncertain. Trimming left V 4 bases short and J 1 base short, with 10 bases between. CDR3 size: 13 residues. Germline V CDR1 and CDR2: SQVTM, ANQGSEA.

V and J are TRBV29-1 and TRBJ1-4, with TRBD1 identical over 7 bases. From germline, CDR1 is SQVTM and CDR2 ANQGSEA. V dropped 6 bases and J dropped 3; count of bases not matched to a gene: 4. The CDR3 is 13 residues long. The chain's CDR3 is CSVTGAANEKLFF. In DNA, the CDR3 is TGCAGCGTCACAGGGGCGGCTAATGAAAAACTGTTTTTT.

The chain couples TRBV6-2 or TRBV6-3 to TRBJ2-1; 14 bases map to TRBD2. The CDR3 is 17 residues long. The germline V gene encodes CDR1 MNHEY and CDR2 SVGEGT. The ends lost 5 bases at V and 7 bases at J; junction bases unmatched: 10. CDR3 region: CASSQRTSGGHGNEQFF. The CDR3 nucleotides read TGTGCCAGCAGTCAGAGGACTAGCGGGGGGCATGGTAATGAGCAGTTCTTC.

This clonotype appeared a single time. The gene calls are TRBV7-9 and TRBJ2-7, with 9 nucleotides matching TRBD2. Germline CDR1 SEHNR, CDR2 FQNEAQ (reference sequence). CDR3 size: 17 residues. V lost 5 bases and J lost 2; bases outside the gene matches: 13. The CDR3 is CASSPRLGLAGAYEQYF. The CDR3 coding sequence is TGTGCCAGCAGCCCACGCCTGGGATTAGCGGGGGCCTACGAGCAGTACTTC.

The rearrangement uses TRBV6-2 or TRBV6-3 and TRBJ2-7, with 10 bases fitting TRBD2. CDR1 MNHEY and CDR2 SVGEGT come from the germline V gene. The CDR3 consists of 15 residues. After removal of 7 bases from V and 3 bases from J, the junction contained 9 bases not matched to a gene. As DNA, the CDR3 is TGTGCCAGCACGCGAACTAGCGGGGACCTCTACGAGCAGTACTTC. It is translated as CASTRTSGDLYEQYF.

The CDR3 loop reads CSVEGNSEQFF. The CDR3 DNA is TGCAGCGTTGAAGGGAATAGTGAGCAGTTCTTC. V usage is TRBV29-1 and J usage is TRBJ2-1; D is unclear. CDR1 and CDR2 from the germline V gene are SQVTM and ANQGSEA. The CDR3 runs to 11 residues. The V end lost 1 base, the J end lost 9 bases, and 7 bases lay between the germline ends.

This chain connects TRBV12-3 or TRBV12-4 to TRBJ2-7, with a possible D match to TRBD1 (5 bases). V dropped 5 bases and J dropped 2 bases, with 13 bases sitting between them. This CDR3 is built from 14 residues. The CDR3 nucleotides read TGTGCCAGCAGTCCGCAGAGCAGGGCCTACGAGCAGTACTTC. This gives the protein CASSPQSRAYEQYF.

This chain links TRBV3-1 with TRBJ1-6; 7 positions agree with TRBD1. From germline, CDR1 is LGHDT and CDR2 YNNKEL (reference sequence). Losses at the gene ends were 4 bases for V and 7 bases for J; bases not matched to a gene: 13. CDR3 length equals 17 residues. The CDR3 sequence is CASSPYPPGQRNSPLHF. DNA of the CDR3: TGTGCCAGCAGCCCATACCCACCGGGACAGAGGAATTCACCCCTCCACTTT.

The V gene is TRBV7-3, the J gene TRBJ1-6, with D tentatively TRBD1 (6 bases). The ends were cut back, 2 bases at V and 9 bases at J, with 11 bases in the middle. Germline V gene data show CDR1 as SGHTA and CDR2 as FQGTGA. The CDR3 spans 14 residues. CDR3 DNA sequence: TGTGCCAGCAGCTTACTGCAGGGGAGTTCACCCCTCCACTTT. This sequence encodes CASSLLQGSSPLHF.

The chain uses TRBV20-1 and TRBJ2-3, with D perhaps TRBD2 (5 bases). V lost 6 bases to trimming and J lost 5 bases, with 12 bases between them. The germline gives CDR1 DFQATT, CDR2 SNEGSKA (reference sequence). The CDR3 runs 12 residues. The CDR3: CSAPRTGDTQYF. For the CDR3, the DNA is TGCAGTGCGCCGAGGACTGGAGATACGCAGTATTTT.

The gene calls are TRBV9 and TRBJ1-3; D not resolved. V lost 2 bases to trimming and J lost 0 bases, with 3 bases between them. Germline-derived CDR1 and CDR2 are SGDLS and YYNGEE. The CDR3 length is 13 residues. Here the CDR3 DNA reads TGTGCCAGCAGCGTGTTCTCTGGAAACACCATATATTTT. Its translation: CASSVFSGNTIYF.